The 30 T cell receptor beta chains presented below share a single source sample, sequenced in a study of beta chain features in type 1 diabetes. cDNA synthesis used the whole RNA isolate, giving expressed TCRB sequences. Generated by immunoSEQ multiplex PCR, the TCRdb table keeps only in-frame clones and is missing some. The repertoire has about 180,000 clones, about 13% of them found once; the top ten carry 0.62%. Specimen: central memory CD4+ T cells from blood. Receptor source: a woman aged 18 to 35 in good health.

This chain uses TRBV5-4 with TRBJ2-7, with 12 bases fitting TRBD1. This CDR3 region has 15 residues. With 6 bases clipped from V and 6 bases from J, the junction kept 10 bases outside the gene matches. Germline-derived CDR1 and CDR2 are SGHNT and YYREEE (reference sequence). CDR3 coding DNA: TGTGCCAGCATTAGCCGCGGGACAGGGGGCATCGAGCAGTACTTC. It specifies CASISRGTGGIEQYF.

This clone has only a few counts. V and J are TRBV18 and TRBJ2-5, with D perhaps matching TRBD2 (6 bases). Trimming removed 6 bases from V and 4 bases from J, with 12 bases in between. The germline V gene encodes CDR1 KGHSH and CDR2 LQKENI. CDR3 length equals 13 residues. Written as DNA, the CDR3 is TGTGCCAGCTCTGTCAGGGAGGCAGAGACCCAGTACTTC. The encoded protein is CASSVREAETQYF.

This clone was detected only a few times. The V gene is TRBV11-2, the J gene TRBJ2-3; 7 bases map to TRBD2. Germline loops: CDR1 SGHAT, CDR2 FQNNGV. CDR3 size: 15 residues. V lost 4 bases to trimming and J lost 6 bases; unmatched junction nucleotides: 10. CDR3 protein: CASSSRGEGLDTQYF. The CDR3 bases are TGTGCCAGCAGCTCCCGCGGGGAGGGCCTGGATACGCAGTATTTT.

The rearrangement joins TRBV2 to TRBJ2-3; perhaps TRBD2 as D (5 bases). V was pared by 1 base and J by 11 bases, with 19 bases between. Germline CDR1 and CDR2: SNHLY and FYNNEI. The CDR3 has 15 amino acids. CDR3 sequence: CASSEEGGPPSGQYF. DNA for the CDR3: TGTGCCAGCAGTGAAGAGGGCGGACCCCCCAGCGGGCAGTATTTT.

This clone was found a few times. The V and J genes are TRBV9 and TRBJ1-1, with 9 bases lining up with TRBD1. Germline V lookup: CDR1 SGDLS, CDR2 YYNGEE. Losses at the gene ends were 4 bases for V and 4 bases for J; bases not matched to a gene: 5. This CDR3 contains 14 residues. CDR3 amino acids: CASSKRQGVTEAFF. The CDR3 DNA sequence: TGTGCCAGCAGCAAACGACAGGGGGTCACTGAAGCTTTCTTT.

J is TRBJ2-3 and V is TRBV6-1, with 8 nucleotides matching TRBD1. V dropped 6 bases and J dropped 3; count of bases not matched to a gene: 5. Germline-derived CDR1 and CDR2 are MNHNS and SASEGT. The CDR3 runs 14 residues. CDR3 region: CASRVQGATDTQYF. The CDR3 region has the DNA TGTGCCAGCAGGGTGCAGGGGGCAACAGATACGCAGTATTTT.

This clone showed up just a few times. The V gene is TRBV4-2, the J gene TRBJ2-5; no clear D gene. Germline V lookup: CDR1 LGHNA, CDR2 YNFKEQ. Trimming shortened V by 5 bases and J by 2 bases, and 3 bases separated the two germline ends. This CDR3 is 11 amino acids long. CDR3 nucleotide sequence: TGTGCCAGCAGCTCACAAGAGACCCAGTACTTC. Translated: CASSSQETQYF.

The CDR3, as DNA: TGTGCCAGCAGCCATACAGGGTTCGGGACTGAAGCTTTCTTT. It specifies CASSHTGFGTEAFF. V is TRBV6-1 and J is TRBJ1-1, with TRBD1 as a possible D gene (6 bases). The CDR3 runs 14 residues. CDR1 and CDR2 from the germline V gene are MNHNS and SASEGT. V lost 6 bases and J lost 5, with 16 bases in between.

The chain employs TRBV5-6 and TRBJ1-4; tentatively, D is TRBD1 (6 bases). The length of the CDR3 is 16 residues. Trimming removed 3 bases at V and 5 bases at J, with 17 bases between. Germline V gives CDR1 SGHDT, CDR2 YYEEEE. The CDR3, as DNA: TGTGCCAGCAGCTCCTTGCGGACAGACTCCAATGAAAAACTGTTTTTT. Encoded protein: CASSSLRTDSNEKLFF.

The CDR3 bases are TGTGCCAGTAGTCCAGGGAAGTGGATAGATACGCAGTATTTT. Its protein is CASSPGKWIDTQYF. The chain uses TRBV19 and TRBJ2-3; maybe TRBD1 (5 bases). In germline, CDR1 is LNHDA, CDR2 SQIVND (reference sequence). Trimming cost V 5 bases and J 5 bases, with 14 bases left between them. The CDR3 totals 14 residues.

The CDR3: CASSDGQGNIQYF. CDR3 nucleotide sequence: TGTGCCAGCAGTGACGGACAGGGAAACATTCAGTACTTC. The chain carries TRBV6-5 and TRBJ2-4; 8 nucleotides align to TRBD1. The CDR3 extends over 13 amino acids. V dropped 5 bases and J dropped 6; count of bases not matched to a gene: 3. The germline V gene has CDR1 MNHEY and CDR2 SVGAGI.

The genes are TRBV19 and TRBJ2-1; TRBD2 agrees at 7 bases. The junction had 3 bases not matched to a gene; V was cut back by 5 bases and J by 5 bases. The CDR3 runs to 13 residues. Germline V gene lookup returns CDR1 LNHDA and CDR2 SQIVND (reference sequence). The CDR3, as DNA: TGTGCCAGTAGTCCCACTAGCGACAATGAGCAGTTCTTC. Encoded protein: CASSPTSDNEQFF.

This clone was counted a few times. The chain carries TRBV12-5 and TRBJ1-1; weak D call: TRBD1 (5 bases). V was pared by 8 bases and J by 0 bases, with 10 bases between. CDR3 size: 13 residues. Germline V gene sequence: CDR1 LGHNT, CDR2 FRNRAP. CDR3 bases: TGTGCTAGTTCCCCGGGGGTGAACACTGAAGCTTTCTTT. This encodes CASSPGVNTEAFF.

This clone was recorded a few times. The chain carries TRBV2 and TRBJ2-7; TRBD1 matches at 7 bases. This CDR3 spans 15 amino acids. CDR1 is SNHLY and CDR2 is FYNNEI in the germline V gene. The trim removed 2 bases at V and 1 base at J, leaving 5 bases unmatched. The CDR3 sequence is CASSESGTESYEQYF. In DNA, the CDR3 is TGTGCCAGCAGTGAATCGGGGACAGAATCCTACGAGCAGTACTTC. Using reference TRBV2 and TRBJ2-7 for the parts outside the CDR3, the full variable domain is EPEVTQTPSHQVTQMGQEVILRCVPISNHLYFYWYRQILGQKVEFLVSFYNNEISEKSEIFDDQFSVERPDGSNFTLKIRSTKLEDSAMYFCASSESGTESYEQYFGPGTRLTVT.

This clone appeared a few times. V gene TRBV7-2 combines with J gene TRBJ2-4; 11 bases are a match to TRBD2. CDR1 is SGHTA, CDR2 FQGNSA, per germline. CDR3 length equals 17 residues. Trimming took 5 bases from V and 2 from J; bases not matched to a gene: 8. The CDR3 nucleotides are TGTGCCAGCAGCCTCACCGGGACTAGCGGACCCAAAAACATTCAGTACTTC. Amino acid sequence: CASSLTGTSGPKNIQYF.

The chain joins TRBV27 to TRBJ2-7; D might be TRBD1 (5 bases). With 2 bases removed from V and 2 bases from J, the gap between germline ends came to 13 bases. Germline V gene data show CDR1 as MNHEY and CDR2 as SMNVEV (reference sequence). This CDR3 comprises 15 residues. Here the CDR3 DNA reads TGTGCCAGCAGTTTAGCCCAACAGGTCACCTACGAGCAGTACTTC. It specifies CASSLAQQVTYEQYF.

This clone has a handful of counts. The V and J genes are TRBV5-1 and TRBJ2-3, with D perhaps matching TRBD2 (5 bases). This CDR3 comprises 15 residues. In germline, CDR1 is SGHRS, CDR2 YFSETQ. The V end lost 1 base, the J end lost 7 bases, and 16 bases lay between the germline ends. The CDR3 sequence: CASSLWVGVVYTQYF. CDR3 DNA: TGCGCCAGCAGCTTGTGGGTCGGGGTCGTGTATACGCAGTATTTT.

This clone was counted between two and nine times. The chain carries TRBV6-5 and TRBJ1-5; 7 bases line up with TRBD1. The V gene's germline CDR1 is MNHEY and CDR2 SVGAGI. The CDR3 loop spans 16 amino acids. The ends lost 2 bases at V and 4 bases at J; junction bases unmatched: 8. CDR3 in amino acids: CASSYDRAALNQPQHF. CDR3 sequence (DNA): TGTGCCAGCAGTTACGACAGGGCCGCCCTTAATCAGCCCCAGCATTTT.

The chain is built from TRBV5-5 and TRBJ2-5; 9 nucleotides match TRBD2. The V gene end was trimmed by 1 base and the J gene end by 5 bases; junction bases not matched to a gene: 6. Per germline, CDR1 SGHKS and CDR2 YYEKEE (reference sequence). The CDR3 contains 15 residues. CDR3: CASSLPRSGRETQYF. Here the CDR3 DNA reads TGTGCCAGCAGCTTGCCCCGAAGCGGGAGGGAGACCCAGTACTTC.

This clone was picked up a small number of times. CDR3 in amino acids: CASSLDGSGFYEQYF. In DNA, the CDR3 is TGTGCCAGCAGCTTAGATGGTAGCGGATTCTACGAGCAGTACTTC. The chain recombines TRBV7-2 with TRBJ2-7; possible D gene TRBD2, 6 bases. Germline CDR1 reads SGHTA; CDR2 reads FQGNSA. V lost 1 base and J lost 3, with 13 bases in between. The CDR3 runs 15 residues.

This clone was observed a few times. The rearrangement uses TRBV7-2 and TRBJ2-1, with 7 bases aligning to TRBD1. CDR3 length: 15 residues. CDR1 and CDR2 from the germline V gene are SGHTA and FQGNSA. The trim removed 2 bases at V and 5 bases at J, leaving 6 bases unmatched. CDR3 sequence: CASSLQGQFDNEQFF. CDR3 nucleotide sequence: TGTGCCAGCAGCTTACAGGGACAGTTCGACAATGAGCAGTTCTTC.

This clone was seen more than once but under ten times. The chain joins TRBV2 to TRBJ2-2, with TRBD2 identical over 10 bases. The CDR3 extends over 14 amino acids. V dropped 4 bases and J dropped 5; count of bases not matched to a gene: 1. Germline V lookup: CDR1 SNHLY, CDR2 FYNNEI. The CDR3 DNA is TGTGCCAGCAGTGCACTAGCGGGGACCGGGGAGCTGTTTTTT. Translated, it gives CASSALAGTGELFF.

This clone was seen only a few times. The chain combines TRBV28 with TRBJ2-7, with D perhaps TRBD2 (7 bases). The germline V gene has CDR1 MDHEN and CDR2 SYDVKM. Trimming cost V 2 bases and J 6 bases, with 17 bases left between them. This CDR3 region has 15 residues. CDR3 coding DNA: TGTGCCAGCAGTTTAGGTGGGGGGGCGAGAGGCGAGCAGTACTTC. Translation gives CASSLGGGARGEQYF.

The rearrangement joins TRBV25-1 to TRBJ1-5, with D maybe TRBD1 (5 bases). CDR1 is MGHDK and CDR2 is SYGVNS in the germline V gene. Trimming took 5 bases from V and 3 from J, leaving 11 bases between them. CDR3 length equals 14 residues. CDR3 in amino acids: CASSPPGNNQPQHF. CDR3 nucleotide sequence: TGTGCCAGCAGTCCCCCAGGGAACAATCAGCCCCAGCATTTT.

The chain links TRBV6-5 to TRBJ1-1, with a tentative D call TRBD1 (5 bases). This CDR3 spans 14 amino acids. Germline V gives CDR1 MNHEY, CDR2 SVGAGI. V was shortened by 5 bases and J by 7 bases, with 17 bases between the two germline ends. CDR3 bases: TGTGCCAGCAGTCCTTCGGCGGGGCTGGGTGAAGCTTTCTTT. It yields the protein CASSPSAGLGEAFF.

The chain joins TRBV6-1 to TRBJ2-4, with D perhaps matching TRBD1 (6 bases). The CDR3 runs 14 residues. Trimming shortened V by 7 bases and J by 8 bases, and 18 bases separated the two germline ends. The V gene's germline CDR1 is MNHNS and CDR2 SASEGT. CDR3 bases: TGTGCCAGCAACATCAGGGACATCCTTGACATTCAGTACTTC. Amino acids: CASNIRDILDIQYF.

The chain is built from TRBV28 and TRBJ2-7, with 7 bases fitting TRBD2. V was clipped by 8 bases and J by 7 bases; unmatched bases: 14. CDR3 length equals 14 residues. Germline V gene lookup returns CDR1 MDHEN and CDR2 SYDVKM. CDR3 DNA sequence: TGTGCCAGCGTGTCAATGGGAGGGCCGTTAGAGCAGTACTTC. Its translation: CASVSMGGPLEQYF.

In its sample, this clone was seen many times. This sequence joins TRBV14 and TRBJ2-4, with D maybe TRBD2 (5 bases). V shed 10 bases and J shed 1 base, with 14 bases lying between them. The CDR3 has 14 amino acids. Germline lookup yields CDR1 SGHDN and CDR2 FVKESK. CDR3 sequence (DNA): TGTGCCACTTCGTTAGGCGGGGCCAAAAACATTCAGTACTTC. Protein: CATSLGGAKNIQYF.

The chain is built from TRBV29-1 and TRBJ1-1; D is undetermined. V was shortened by 4 bases and J by 2 bases, with 11 bases between the two germline ends. This CDR3 is 13 amino acids long. Germline CDR1 is SQVTM and CDR2 is ANQGSEA. The CDR3 sequence is CSVAHMVNTEAFF. The CDR3 DNA reads as TGCAGCGTTGCCCACATGGTTAACACTGAAGCTTTCTTT.

This clone showed up just a few times. CDR3 region: CASQRDMAGELFF. In DNA form, the CDR3 reads TGCGCCAGCCAGCGGGATATGGCCGGGGAGCTGTTTTTT. This sequence joins TRBV4-1 and TRBJ2-2, with 7 bases matching TRBD2. The CDR3 is made up of 13 amino acids. Per germline, CDR1 MGHRA and CDR2 YSYEKL. Trimming took 8 bases from V and 6 from J; bases not matched to a gene: 6.